These T cell receptor beta chains were read from a single sample in a study of OX40 agonist ivuxolimab in advanced cancers. Clones were read by immunoSEQ multiplex PCR, and TCRdb kept only the in-frame ones, dropping some. The table includes around 40,000 clones, 65% to 85% detected once. The sample consisted of CD4+ or CD8+ T cells sorted from blood, taken in a trial of the OX40 agonist ivuxolimab. Receptor source: an adult with an advanced solid tumor such as melanoma, head and neck, liver or kidney cancer. The CDR3 runs from the conserved cysteine through the conserved F or W. The D gene is left open where the match is weak. Size tells how often a clone was seen (once, few, many) or the class of an expanded clone, and some rows leave it out.

V gene	D gene	J gene	clone size	CDR3 protein	CDR3 DNA
TRBV21-1	-	TRBJ2-6	-	CASSPRDRSSGANVLTF	TGTGCCAGCAGCCCCCGGGACAGGAGCTCTGGGGCCAACGTCCTGACTTTC
TRBV6-1	-	TRBJ1-1	-	CASSARGPDTEAFF	TGTGCCAGCAGTGCCAGGGGTCCGGACACTGAAGCTTTCTTT
TRBV4-1	TRBD1	TRBJ1-1	-	CASNRGMNTEAFF	TGCGCCAGTAACAGGGGTATGAACACTGAAGCTTTCTTT
TRBV11-3	-	TRBJ1-1	-	CASSLGVRSEAFF	TGTGCCAGCAGCTTGGGGGTACGGTCTGAAGCTTTCTTT
TRBV28	TRBD2	TRBJ2-7	few	CASSPWTSGKVYEQYF	TGTGCCAGCAGTCCTTGGACTAGCGGGAAAGTCTACGAGCAGTACTTC
TRBV5-1	TRBD2	TRBJ2-3	-	CASSPGLAGSWDTQYF	TGCGCCAGCAGCCCGGGACTAGCGGGATCGTGGGATACGCAGTATTTT
TRBV5-4	-	TRBJ2-4	-	CASSTGGLAKNIQYF	TGTGCCAGCAGCACAGGAGGTCTAGCCAAAAACATTCAGTACTTC
TRBV6-1	TRBD2	TRBJ2-1	-	CASREGLGNYNEQFF	TGTGCCAGCAGAGAGGGACTAGGGAACTACAATGAGCAGTTCTTC
TRBV10-3	-	TRBJ2-3	-	CAISGRGEAGDTQYF	TGTGCCATCAGTGGTAGGGGGGAGGCTGGAGATACGCAGTATTTT
TRBV28	-	TRBJ1-5	-	CASKSDWQPQHF	TGTGCCAGCAAGTCCGATTGGCAGCCCCAGCATTTT
TRBV28	TRBD2	TRBJ2-5	-	CASREGGSQETQYF	TGTGCCAGCAGGGAGGGAGGGTCCCAAGAGACCCAGTACTTC
TRBV19	-	TRBJ1-5	-	CASSMVLRARNQPQHF	TGTGCCAGTAGTATGGTTTTGCGGGCGCGAAATCAGCCCCAGCATTTT
TRBV27	TRBD1	TRBJ2-2	-	CASSRQGRAGELFF	TGTGCCAGCAGTCGACAGGGTCGGGCCGGGGAGCTGTTTTTT
TRBV7-2	-	TRBJ2-7	-	CASSPMGFPYTYEQYF	TGTGCCAGCAGCCCCATGGGCTTTCCGTACACCTACGAGCAGTACTTC
TRBV2	-	TRBJ2-1	-	CASNGRVNEQFF	TGTGCCAGCAATGGTCGGGTAAATGAGCAGTTCTTC
TRBV5-1	TRBD2	TRBJ2-1	-	CARGSGLAFNEQFF	TGCGCCAGGGGTTCGGGACTAGCGTTCAATGAGCAGTTCTTC
TRBV29-1	-	TRBJ1-1	few	CSVQGSEAFF	TGCAGCGTACAGGGTTCTGAAGCTTTCTTT
TRBV28	-	TRBJ1-5	-	CASSLSWAPFANQPQHF	TGTGCCAGCAGTTTAAGTTGGGCTCCGTTCGCCAATCAGCCCCAGCATTTT
TRBV6-5	TRBD2	TRBJ2-7	-	CASIAGSSYEQYF	TGTGCCAGCATAGCGGGTTCCTCCTACGAGCAGTACTTC
TRBV7-2	-	TRBJ2-1	few	CASSWDSASSYNEQFF	TGTGCCAGCAGCTGGGACTCGGCGAGCTCCTACAATGAGCAGTTCTTC
TRBV29-1	TRBD1	TRBJ2-7	-	CSAGTGIYEQYF	TGCAGCGCCGGGACAGGGATCTACGAGCAGTACTTC
TRBV18	TRBD2	TRBJ2-1	-	CASSPGGSGNEQFF	TGTGCCAGCTCACCAGGCGGGAGTGGCAATGAGCAGTTCTTC
TRBV11-3	-	TRBJ1-1	once	CASSLSRNTEAFF	TGTGCCAGCAGCTTATCTAGGAACACTGAAGCTTTCTTT
TRBV5-1	-	TRBJ2-1	-	CASLVTPSYNEQFF	TGCGCCAGCCTAGTCACCCCGAGCTACAATGAGCAGTTCTTC
TRBV28	TRBD2	TRBJ2-7	-	CASSLTGGLYEQYF	TGTGCCAGCAGTTTAACGGGGGGGTTGTACGAGCAGTACTTC
TRBV4-3	TRBD2	TRBJ2-1	-	CASSQQPTLAGASYNEQFF	TGCGCCAGCAGCCAACAACCTACATTAGCGGGAGCATCCTACAATGAGCAGTTCTTC
TRBV9	-	TRBJ1-3	-	CASSVGASASGNTIYF	TGTGCCAGCAGCGTAGGGGCGTCCGCCTCTGGAAACACCATATATTTT
TRBV7-9	TRBD1	TRBJ1-1	-	CASSLVQGGNTEAFF	TGTGCCAGCAGCTTAGTCCAGGGGGGGAACACTGAAGCTTTCTTT
TRBV14	-	TRBJ1-4	-	CASSPVGAVKNEKLFF	TGTGCCAGCAGCCCGGTAGGGGCAGTGAAGAATGAAAAACTGTTTTTT
TRBV4-2	-	TRBJ2-1	-	CASSHRGGAGTYNEQFF	TGTGCCAGCAGCCATAGAGGGGGGGCTGGGACCTACAATGAGCAGTTCTTC
TRBV4-1	-	TRBJ1-1	few	CASSGPLRGTEAFF	TGCGCCAGCAGCGGACCTCTAAGGGGGACTGAAGCTTTCTTT
TRBV18	TRBD2	TRBJ2-3	-	CASSPHPGGDTQYF	TGTGCCAGCTCACCACATCCGGGAGGGGATACGCAGTATTTT
TRBV27	TRBD2	TRBJ2-5	-	CASSLGGLAGETQYF	TGTGCCAGCAGTTTAGGGGGACTAGCGGGAGAGACCCAGTACTTC
TRBV2	-	TRBJ1-3	once	CASSERPGLTPGNTIYF	TGTGCCAGCAGTGAGCGTCCAGGACTTACCCCAGGGAACACCATATATTTT
TRBV5-5	TRBD2	TRBJ2-1	-	CASSRLRLAGENEQFF	TGTGCCAGCAGCCGCCTCAGACTAGCGGGAGAGAATGAGCAGTTCTTC
TRBV4-3	-	TRBJ2-3	-	CASSQDAGSTDTQYF	TGCGCCAGCAGCCAAGATGCCGGCAGCACAGATACGCAGTATTTT
TRBV5-4	TRBD2	TRBJ2-7	-	CASSASLAGGYEQYF	TGTGCCAGCAGCGCCTCCCTAGCGGGAGGCTACGAGCAGTACTTC
TRBV7-3	-	TRBJ2-1	-	CASSLKGGGEQFF	TGTGCCAGCAGCTTAAAGGGGGGGGGTGAGCAGTTCTTC
TRBV7-8	-	TRBJ1-1	-	CASRSTSIFRNTEAFF	TGTGCCAGCAGGTCAACGTCTATCTTCAGGAACACTGAAGCTTTCTTT
TRBV11-2	-	TRBJ1-1	-	CASSLVGGTEAFF	TGTGCCAGCAGCTTAGTCGGAGGCACTGAAGCTTTCTTT
TRBV11-3	TRBD2	TRBJ2-1	-	CASSLVRAGEGEQFF	TGTGCCAGCAGCTTGGTTCGAGCGGGAGAGGGTGAGCAGTTCTTC
TRBV27	-	TRBJ1-2	-	CASSLNSDSSNYGYTF	TGTGCCAGCAGTTTGAACTCGGACAGTTCTAACTATGGCTACACCTTC
TRBV27	TRBD2	TRBJ2-2	-	CASSSAGVLGELFF	TGTGCCAGTAGTTCAGCGGGAGTCCTAGGGGAGCTGTTTTTT
TRBV9	-	TRBJ1-1	-	CASSVGQEGTEAFF	TGTGCCAGCAGCGTTGGCCAGGAGGGTACTGAAGCTTTCTTT